One and the same sample provided the 20 T cell receptor beta chains below, sequenced in a study of T cell responses to AZD1222 COVID-19 vaccine. Repertoires were generated with immunoSEQ multiplex PCR, while TCRdb's copy carries only in-frame clones and drops some. This table has 150,000 to 200,000 clones, about 93% appearing once. This specimen was peripheral blood, taken on day 0 of AZD1222 vaccination. The receptors were sampled from an adult in good health.

CDR3 bases: TGTGCCAGCACCTTTATACGGCGGACAGGGCAAGGCTACACCTTC. This codes for CASTFIRRTGQGYTF. V usage is TRBV2 and J usage is TRBJ1-2; TRBD1 matches 8 bases. Germline trimming cut 7 bases from V and 8 bases from J; bases unmatched to any gene: 15. The CDR3 has 15 amino acids. The germline V gene has CDR1 SNHLY and CDR2 FYNNEI. The variable domain in full, completed from reference TRBV2 and TRBJ1-2, reads EPEVTQTPSHQVTQMGQEVILRCVPISNHLYFYWYRQILGQKVEFLVSFYNNEISEKSEIFDDQFSVERPDGSNFTLKIRSTKLEDSAMYFCASTFIRRTGQGYTFGSGTRLTVV.

This chain uses TRBV3-1 (or the pseudogene TRBV3-2) with TRBJ2-1; 7 bases are a match to TRBD1. Germline CDR1 and CDR2: LGHDT and YNNKEL (reference sequence). V lost 0 bases to trimming and J lost 9 bases; unmatched junction nucleotides: 8. This CDR3 contains 15 residues. The CDR3 reads CASSQDYRGNGEQFF. Written as DNA, the CDR3 is TGTGCCAGCAGCCAAGATTACAGGGGAAACGGTGAGCAGTTCTTC.

The rearrangement joins TRBV9 to TRBJ2-5; tentative D call: TRBD2 (5 bases). V lost 0 bases to trimming and J lost 1 base, with 7 bases between them. The germline V gene has CDR1 SGDLS and CDR2 YYNGEE. The CDR3 consists of 14 residues. The CDR3 protein is CASSVGGLQETQYF. CDR3 nucleotide sequence: TGTGCCAGCAGCGTAGGAGGGCTCCAAGAGACCCAGTACTTC.

CDR3 in DNA: TGTGCCAGCAGCCAAGAGAGGACCGGGAACACCGGGGAGCTGTTTTTT. It translates to CASSQERTGNTGELFF. V gene TRBV3-1 (or the pseudogene TRBV3-2) combines with J gene TRBJ2-2; D gene unclear. Trimming cost V 0 bases and J 1 base, with 9 bases left between them. CDR3 size: 16 residues. The germline V gene encodes CDR1 LGHDT and CDR2 YNNKEL (reference sequence).

The rearrangement joins TRBV7-9 to TRBJ1-1; D gene ambiguous. Germline values: CDR1 SEHNR, CDR2 FQNEAQ (reference sequence). This CDR3 spans 12 amino acids. V lost 8 bases to trimming and J lost 6 bases, with 13 bases between them. The DNA of the CDR3 is TGTGCCAGCTTCCCCCTGAGCGCTGAAGCTTTCTTT. It translates to CASFPLSAEAFF.

The CDR3 DNA follows: TGTGCCAGCAGCTTTGGGACTAGCTTTGGGGAGCAGTTCTTC. It translates to CASSFGTSFGEQFF. The V gene is TRBV5-5, the J gene TRBJ2-1; 9 bases line up with TRBD2. The CDR3 consists of 14 residues. The V gene's germline CDR1 is SGHKS and CDR2 YYEKEE (reference sequence). J was trimmed by 10 bases and V by 2 bases; bases with no gene match: 7.

The V call is TRBV5-5, the J call TRBJ1-1; weak D call: TRBD1 (5 bases). V lost 1 base and J lost 6, with 13 bases in between. There are 14 residues in the CDR3. Germline-derived CDR1 and CDR2 are SGHKS and YYEKEE (reference sequence). DNA for the CDR3: TGTGCCAGCAGCTTGTACCCAGGGATGGCTGAAGCTTTCTTT. Translating gives CASSLYPGMAEAFF.

The chain employs TRBV7-9 and TRBJ1-1; D uncertain. CDR3 size: 13 residues. CDR1 and CDR2 from the germline V gene are SEHNR and FQNEAQ (reference sequence). Trimming took 1 base from V and 4 from J, leaving 7 bases between them. The CDR3 loop is CASSLEEATEAFF. The CDR3 DNA sequence: TGTGCCAGCAGCTTAGAAGAAGCCACTGAAGCTTTCTTT.

This sequence joins TRBV5-6 and TRBJ2-3, with TRBD2 identical over 7 bases. The CDR3 extends over 18 amino acids. J gave up 7 bases and V 2 bases, and 19 bases lay outside the gene matches. Germline values: CDR1 SGHDT, CDR2 YYEEEE. The CDR3 spells CASSFILREGAGEHTQYF. The CDR3, as DNA: TGTGCCAGCAGCTTCATATTGAGGGAGGGCGCCGGCGAGCATACGCAGTATTTT.

This clone was detected only once. The chain is built from TRBV28 and TRBJ2-1; TRBD2 aligns across 14 bases. Looked up from germline, CDR1 is MDHEN and CDR2 is SYDVKM. The CDR3 contains 15 residues. After removal of 5 bases from V and 6 bases from J, the junction contained 3 bases not matched to a gene. The CDR3 protein is CASSLGTSGSNEQFF. CDR3 DNA: TGTGCCAGCAGTCTAGGGACTAGCGGGAGCAATGAGCAGTTCTTC.

The chain joins TRBV5-1 to TRBJ2-1; D possibly corresponds to TRBD1 (5 bases). Germline V lookup: CDR1 SGHRS, CDR2 YFSETQ. This CDR3 is 15 amino acids long. The V end lost 1 base, the J end lost 4 bases, and 12 bases lay between the germline ends. The CDR3 DNA is TGCGCCAGCAGCTTGAATCAGGGTTCATACAATGAGCAGTTCTTC. Its protein product is CASSLNQGSYNEQFF. Looking up the rest from reference TRBV5-1 and TRBJ2-1 gives the full variable domain: KAGVTQTPRYLIKTRGQQVTLSCSPISGHRSVSWYQQTPGQGLQFLFEYFSETQRNKGNFPGRFSGRQFSNSRSEMNVSTLELGDSALYLCASSLNQGSYNEQFFGPGTRLTVL.

The chain couples TRBV4-1 to TRBJ1-2; D may be TRBD1 (6 bases). The CDR3 length is 14 residues. From germline, CDR1 is MGHRA and CDR2 YSYEKL. V shed 1 base and J shed 8 bases, with 14 bases lying between them. The CDR3 spells CASSQGRNQGGYTF. The CDR3 coding sequence is TGCGCCAGCAGCCAAGGAAGAAATCAGGGGGGCTACACCTTC.

The gene calls are TRBV3-1 (or the pseudogene TRBV3-2) and TRBJ1-6; 7 bases map to TRBD1. Germline CDR1 reads LGHDT; CDR2 reads YNNKEL (reference sequence). Germline trimming cut 4 bases from V and 6 bases from J; bases unmatched to any gene: 3. The CDR3 is 14 amino acids. CDR3 sequence (DNA): TGTGCCAGCAGCCTCAGGGACAGTAATTCACCCCTCCACTTT. It specifies CASSLRDSNSPLHF.

The chain combines TRBV13 with TRBJ1-2, with D tentatively TRBD1 (6 bases). V lost 4 bases to trimming and J lost 6 bases, with 12 bases between them. The germline V gene has CDR1 PRHDT and CDR2 FYEKMQ (reference sequence). This CDR3 comprises 13 residues. CDR3 in DNA: TGTGCCAGCAGCTCTCACAGGGAGGATGGCTACACCTTC. Encoded protein: CASSSHREDGYTF.

The CDR3 protein is CASRVRGRGQNGYTF. In DNA, the CDR3 is TGTGCCAGCAGAGTGCGAGGCAGGGGGCAGAATGGCTACACCTTC. The chain links TRBV2 to TRBJ1-2; the match to TRBD1 covers 8 bases. The CDR3 totals 15 residues. The germline V gene has CDR1 SNHLY and CDR2 FYNNEI. The V gene end was trimmed by 6 bases and the J gene end by 6 bases; junction bases not matched to a gene: 12.

The chain couples TRBV30 to TRBJ2-2; TRBD1 is a possible D gene (6 bases). The V gene lost 0 bases and the J gene lost 0 bases, with 8 bases spanning the gap. This CDR3 is built from 15 residues. Germline CDR1 GTSNPN, CDR2 SVGIG (reference sequence). The CDR3 protein is CAWSVDSPNTGELFF. The CDR3 region has the DNA TGTGCCTGGAGTGTGGACAGCCCGAACACCGGGGAGCTGTTTTTT.

The chain has TRBV3-1 (or the pseudogene TRBV3-2) and TRBJ1-4; 8 nucleotides align to TRBD1. The germline gives CDR1 LGHDT, CDR2 YNNKEL (reference sequence). J gave up 5 bases and V 5 bases, and 4 bases lay outside the gene matches. This CDR3 has 14 amino acids. CDR3 sequence (DNA): TGTGCCAGCAGCTGGACAGGGAGGAATGAAAAACTGTTTTTT. Translating gives CASSWTGRNEKLFF.

The chain couples TRBV27 to TRBJ2-1, with unresolved D. V was cut by 5 bases and J by 0 bases, with 14 bases left in between. The CDR3 totals 16 residues. Per germline, CDR1 MNHEY and CDR2 SMNVEV (reference sequence). The DNA of the CDR3 is TGTGCCAGCAGTCCCGACCCCCGTTACTCCTACAATGAGCAGTTCTTC. Amino acid sequence: CASSPDPRYSYNEQFF.

V usage is TRBV7-2 and J usage is TRBJ2-7; TRBD2 aligns across 11 bases. This CDR3 comprises 15 residues. Germline CDR1 reads SGHTA; CDR2 reads FQGNSA. V lost 1 base to trimming and J lost 7 bases; unmatched junction nucleotides: 6. The CDR3 is CASSLGGLAVLEQYF. Here the CDR3 DNA reads TGTGCCAGCAGCTTAGGGGGACTAGCGGTCCTGGAGCAGTACTTC.

The V gene is TRBV7-2, the J gene TRBJ1-1; D gene ambiguous. The CDR3 loop spans 15 amino acids. Germline V lookup: CDR1 SGHTA, CDR2 FQGNSA. V was cut by 4 bases and J by 6 bases, with 18 bases left in between. The CDR3 region is CASSSSGEVRAEAFF. In DNA, the CDR3 is TGTGCCAGCAGCTCCAGCGGGGAAGTAAGGGCTGAAGCTTTCTTT.